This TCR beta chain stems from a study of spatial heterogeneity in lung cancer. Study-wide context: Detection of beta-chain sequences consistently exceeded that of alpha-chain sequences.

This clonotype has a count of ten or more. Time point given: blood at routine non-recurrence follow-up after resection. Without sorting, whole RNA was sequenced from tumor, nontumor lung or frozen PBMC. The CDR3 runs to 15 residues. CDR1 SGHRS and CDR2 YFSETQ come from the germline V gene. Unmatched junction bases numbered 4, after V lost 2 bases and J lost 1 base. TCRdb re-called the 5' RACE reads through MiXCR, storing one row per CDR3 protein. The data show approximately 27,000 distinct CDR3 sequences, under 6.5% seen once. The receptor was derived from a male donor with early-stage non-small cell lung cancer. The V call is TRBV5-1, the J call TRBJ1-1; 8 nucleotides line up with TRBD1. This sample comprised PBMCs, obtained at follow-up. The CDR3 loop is CASSLRTGRNTEAFF. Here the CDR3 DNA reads TGCGCCAGCAGCTTAAGGACAGGGAGGAACACTGAAGCTTTCTTT. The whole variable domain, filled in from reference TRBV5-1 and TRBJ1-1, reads KAGVTQTPRYLIKTRGQQVTLSCSPISGHRSVSWYQQTPGQGLQFLFEYFSETQRNKGNFPGRFSGRQFSNSRSEMNVSTLELGDSALYLCASSLRTGRNTEAFFGQGTRLTVV.